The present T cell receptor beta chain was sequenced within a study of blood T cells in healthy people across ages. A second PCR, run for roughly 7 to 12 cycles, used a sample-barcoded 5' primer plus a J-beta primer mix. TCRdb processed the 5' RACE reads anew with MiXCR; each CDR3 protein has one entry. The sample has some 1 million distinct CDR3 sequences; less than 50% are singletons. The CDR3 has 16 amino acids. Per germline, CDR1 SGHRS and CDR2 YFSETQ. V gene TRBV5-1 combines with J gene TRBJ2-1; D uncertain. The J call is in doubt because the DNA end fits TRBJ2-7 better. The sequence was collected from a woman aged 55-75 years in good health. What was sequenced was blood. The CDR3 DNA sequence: TGCGCCAGCAGCTTGGGGGCTACTTTACCCTACAATGAGCAGTACTTC. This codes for CASSLGATLPYNEQYF.